Listed below are T cell receptor beta chains from one sample, sequenced in a study of blood T cell repertoires in COVID-19. Libraries were prepared by immunoSEQ multiplex PCR; TCRdb keeps only in-frame clonotypes and omits some of them. The sample lists approximately 130,000 clones; almost 85% were seen once. Sequenced: peripheral blood. The receptors originated from a human donor in a cohort sampled during active COVID-19. The CDR3 runs from the conserved cysteine through the conserved F or W. A D gene is named only where the DNA matches it firmly. Expanded clones are given a class, and other clones once, few, many or no size at all.

>TRBV15|-|-|13|TRBJ2-3
CATSRDPTDTQYF
TGTGCCACCAGCAGAGATCCAACAGATACGCAGTATTTT
>TRBV4-2|-|-|18|TRBJ1-4
CASSQDRGSPTTNEKLFF
TGTGCCAGCAGCCAAGATAGGGGCAGTCCTACAACTAATGAAAAACTGTTTTTT
>TRBV27|-|-|13|TRBJ2-1
CASSLSGDNEQFF
TGTGCCAGCAGTTTATCAGGGGACAATGAGCAGTTCTTC
>TRBV3-1/TRBV3-2|-|-|15|TRBJ1-6
CASSQRSSYNSPLHF
TGTGCCAGCAGCCAAAGGAGCTCCTATAATTCACCCCTCCACTTT
>TRBV6-5|-|once|13|TRBJ1-2
CASRLTGLVGYTF
TGTGCCAGCAGGCTGACAGGCCTGGTCGGCTACACCTTC
>TRBV5-6|-|-|16|TRBJ1-6
CASSGRRDSVNSPLHF
TGTGCCAGCAGCGGGCGACGAGACAGCGTGAATTCACCCCTCCACTTT
>TRBV6-6|-|-|14|TRBJ2-7
CATTRLGLTYEQYF
TGTGCCACCACCCGGCTGGGCTTGACCTACGAGCAGTACTTC
>TRBV7-3|TRBD2|-|14|TRBJ2-1
CASSFSGAYNEQFF
TGTGCCAGCAGCTTCAGCGGGGCGTACAATGAGCAGTTCTTC
>TRBV5-1|-|-|15|TRBJ1-3
CASSTAPIPRNTIYF
TGCGCCAGCAGCACTGCCCCGATCCCCCGAAACACCATATATTTT
>TRBV11-3|-|-|18|TRBJ1-3
CASSFGGVEGYSGNTIYF
TGTGCCAGCAGCTTCGGGGGGGTAGAAGGATACTCTGGAAACACCATATATTTT
>TRBV30|TRBD1|-|15|TRBJ1-1
CAWSPGQGLNTEAFF
TGTGCCTGGAGTCCGGGACAGGGATTGAACACTGAAGCTTTCTTT
>TRBV5-4|TRBD2|-|17|TRBJ2-3
CASSFPSGGIGADTQYF
TGTGCCAGCAGCTTCCCTAGCGGGGGAATAGGCGCAGATACGCAGTATTTT
>TRBV19|TRBD1|few|16|TRBJ1-5
CASSIGSGQGISAQHF
TGTGCCAGTAGTATTGGATCCGGACAGGGAATCTCTGCCCAGCATTTT
>TRBV10-3|-|-|15|TRBJ1-1
CAISESLARGTEAFF
TGTGCCATCAGTGAGTCTTTGGCACGGGGCACTGAAGCTTTCTTT
>TRBV10-3|TRBD2|-|15|TRBJ2-4
CAISGTSGLENIQYF
TGTGCCATCAGTGGGACTAGCGGGCTAGAAAACATTCAGTACTTC